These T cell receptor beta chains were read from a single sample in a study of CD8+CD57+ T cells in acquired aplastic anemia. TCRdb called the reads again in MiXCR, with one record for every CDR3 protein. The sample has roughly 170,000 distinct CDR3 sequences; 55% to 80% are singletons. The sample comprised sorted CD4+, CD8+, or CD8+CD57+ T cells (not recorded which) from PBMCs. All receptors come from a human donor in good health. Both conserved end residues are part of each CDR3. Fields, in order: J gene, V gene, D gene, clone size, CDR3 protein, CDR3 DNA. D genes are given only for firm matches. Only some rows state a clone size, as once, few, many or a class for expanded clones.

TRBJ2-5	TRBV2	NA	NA	CASSDSKAYF	TGTGCCAGCAGTGATTCAAAGGCTTACTTC
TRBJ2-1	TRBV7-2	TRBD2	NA	CASSSRTSGGPPNEQFF	TGTGCCAGCAGCTCGAGGACTAGCGGGGGACCGCCAAATGAGCAGTTCTTC
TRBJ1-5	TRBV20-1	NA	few	CSAKQDTVQPQHF	TGCAGCGCTAAGCAGGACACGGTACAGCCCCAGCATTTT
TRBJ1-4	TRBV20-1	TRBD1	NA	CSATLGTGNEKLFF	TGCAGTGCTACCCTTGGGACAGGGAATGAAAAACTGTTTTTT
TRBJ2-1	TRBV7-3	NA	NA	CASSLSAGELNEQFF	TGTGCCAGCAGCTTATCAGCGGGCGAGCTCAATGAGCAGTTCTTC
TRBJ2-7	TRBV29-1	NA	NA	CSVVPPGNYYEQYF	TGCAGCGTTGTACCCCCCGGTAACTACTACGAGCAGTACTTC
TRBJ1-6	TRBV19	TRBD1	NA	CASSGTGATYNSPLHF	TGTGCCAGTAGCGGGACAGGAGCTACCTATAATTCACCCCTCCACTTT
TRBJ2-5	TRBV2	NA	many	CASSEAHESAETQYF	TGTGCCAGCAGTGAAGCCCACGAGTCGGCCGAGACCCAGTACTTC
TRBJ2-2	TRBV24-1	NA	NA	CATSDLVTDHGELFF	TGTGCCACCAGTGATTTAGTGACAGACCACGGGGAGCTGTTTTTT
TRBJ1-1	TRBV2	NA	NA	CASKLETTMNTEAFF	TGTGCCAGCAAATTGGAAACAACCATGAACACTGAAGCTTTCTTT
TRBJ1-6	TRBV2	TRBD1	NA	CASSAQGTGRGNLPLHF	TGTGCCAGCAGTGCCCAGGGGACAGGTCGGGGTAATTTACCCCTCCACTTT
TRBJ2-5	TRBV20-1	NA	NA	CSARDQGGGATIETQYF	TGCAGTGCTAGAGATCAAGGGGGCGGGGCGACAATAGAGACCCAGTACTTC
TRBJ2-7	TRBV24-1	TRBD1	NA	CATSAWTGRIYEQYF	TGTGCCACCAGTGCTTGGACAGGGAGGATCTACGAGCAGTACTTC
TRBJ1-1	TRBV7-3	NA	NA	CASSFQWNTEAFF	TGTGCCAGCAGCTTCCAGTGGAACACTGAAGCTTTCTTT
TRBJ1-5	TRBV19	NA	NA	CASSRGVGGDMGNQPQHF	TGTGCCAGTAGTAGGGGGGTTGGGGGAGATATGGGCAATCAGCCCCAGCATTTT
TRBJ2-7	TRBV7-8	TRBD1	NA	CASSRDREGSYEQYF	TGTGCCAGCAGCAGGGACAGGGAGGGCTCCTACGAGCAGTACTTC
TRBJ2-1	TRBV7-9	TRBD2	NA	CASSQGALAGVDEQFF	TGCGCCAGCAGCCAAGGTGCACTAGCGGGAGTCGATGAGCAGTTCTTC
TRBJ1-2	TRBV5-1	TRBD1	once	CASSLFQGAGYGYTF	TGCGCCAGCAGCTTGTTTCAGGGGGCAGGTTATGGCTACACCTTC
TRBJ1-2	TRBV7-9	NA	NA	CASSLVGGAEGYTF	TGTGCCAGCAGCTTGGTTGGGGGCGCGGAGGGCTACACCTTC
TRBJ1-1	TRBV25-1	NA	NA	CASSETMNTEAFF	TGTGCCAGCAGTGAAACTATGAACACTGAAGCTTTCTTT
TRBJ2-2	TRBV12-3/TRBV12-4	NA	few	CASSSFPPSENTGELFF	TGTGCCAGCAGCTCGTTTCCCCCTAGCGAGAACACCGGGGAGCTGTTTTTT
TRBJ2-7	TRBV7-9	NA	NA	CASSLDRANSYEQYF	TGTGCCAGCAGCTTAGACAGGGCTAACTCCTACGAGCAGTACTTC
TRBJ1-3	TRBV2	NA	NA	CASSRRDGGNTIYF	TGTGCCAGCTCCCGAAGGGACGGTGGAAACACCATATATTTT
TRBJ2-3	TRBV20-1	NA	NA	CSATGRDTDTQYF	TGCAGTGCGACGGGACGGGACACAGATACGCAGTATTTT
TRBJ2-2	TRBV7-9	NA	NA	CASSSGLRTGELFF	TGTGCCAGCAGCTCTGGGTTACGGACCGGGGAGCTGTTTTTT